This is a list of T cell receptor beta chains from one sample in a study of cytomegalovirus exposure and HLA in healthy donors. The table came from immunoSEQ multiplex PCR; TCRdb's copy has only in-frame clones and leaves some out. This sample has about 130,000 clones, with roughly 93% found just once. Sequences were obtained from PBMCs. These receptors were obtained from a man aged 18 to 30 in good health and CMV-seropositive. CDR3s include the opening cysteine and the closing phenylalanine or tryptophan.

v_gene: TRBV4-1; j_gene: TRBJ2-1; CDR3aa: CASSQEGLAVNEQFF
v_gene: TRBV28; j_gene: TRBJ1-5; CDR3aa: CASSNYQPQHF
v_gene: TRBV28; j_gene: TRBJ2-7; CDR3aa: CASSFFQNRDTNYEQYF
v_gene: TRBV5-1; j_gene: TRBJ2-5; CDR3aa: CASSLGLARRGETQYF
v_gene: TRBV11-2; j_gene: TRBJ1-2; CDR3aa: CASSPGQIYGYTF
v_gene: TRBV7-9; j_gene: TRBJ2-1; CDR3aa: CASSPTSGRVDEQFF
v_gene: TRBV7-9; j_gene: TRBJ1-2; CDR3aa: CASSLRYLAQLKTDYGYTF
v_gene: TRBV30; j_gene: TRBJ1-3; CDR3aa: CAWRNQDRFNTIYF
v_gene: TRBV19; j_gene: TRBJ1-2; CDR3aa: CASRTGQFYGYTF
v_gene: TRBV5-4; j_gene: TRBJ2-2; CDR3aa: CASSWDRAHNTGELFF
v_gene: TRBV6-6; j_gene: TRBJ1-5; CDR3aa: CASRDRGGTNQPQHF
v_gene: TRBV9; j_gene: TRBJ1-3; CDR3aa: CASSPRPVSGNTIYF
v_gene: TRBV5-1; j_gene: TRBJ1-1; CDR3aa: CASSKDSTNTEAFF
v_gene: TRBV30; j_gene: TRBJ2-4; CDR3aa: CAWSVSPTVDIQYF
v_gene: TRBV27; j_gene: TRBJ1-5; CDR3aa: CASSPHRVGNQPQHF
v_gene: TRBV4-1; j_gene: TRBJ2-1; CDR3aa: CASSQDVQREIYNEQFF
v_gene: TRBV5-1; j_gene: TRBJ2-5; CDR3aa: CASSLEETQYF
v_gene: TRBV5-1; j_gene: TRBJ2-5; CDR3aa: CASSPATLTGWETQYF
v_gene: TRBV2; j_gene: TRBJ1-1; CDR3aa: CASGVGPTAFF
v_gene: TRBV25-1; j_gene: TRBJ2-1; CDR3aa: CASSGTGTSSYGDNEQFF
v_gene: TRBV19; j_gene: TRBJ2-5; CDR3aa: CASSSSYSETQYF
v_gene: TRBV7-2; j_gene: TRBJ2-1; CDR3aa: CASSHYYEQFF